The subject of this entry is one T cell receptor (beta chain). This sample is part of a study of blood T cell repertoires in COVID-19. Repertoires were generated with immunoSEQ multiplex PCR, while TCRdb's copy carries only in-frame clones and drops some. The sample consists of roughly 200,000 clones, 85% of them appearing once. The study recruited people aged roughly 18 to 100 years across around 23 US areas. The CDR3 is 12 amino acids. The V and J ends lost 2 bases and 7 bases respectively, with 6 bases between them. CDR1 is PRHDT and CDR2 is FYEKMQ in the germline V gene (reference sequence). Specimen: PBMCs or T cells enriched from blood (not recorded which). The genes are TRBV13 and TRBJ2-1; maybe TRBD2 (6 bases). This clonotype was obtained from a man in his forties who had recovered from COVID-19. The CDR3 protein is CASSLRGNEQFF. The CDR3 nucleotides read TGTGCCAGCAGCTTACGGGGGAATGAGCAGTTCTTC.